The T cell receptor beta chain under discussion was sequenced for a study of identical twins. Overall study findings and caveats: Models predicted less out-of-frame TCR alpha sharing in monozygotic twins than was found. Excess twin sharing in beta out-of-frame sequences was weaker. Fewer insertions characterized abundant cord blood beta clonotypes, whereas memory repertoires showed none.

The authors used template switching to add a universal primer site and gave cDNA unique molecular identifiers. TCRdb reprocessed the 5' RACE reads with MiXCR, giving one entry per CDR3 protein. The sample consists of 200,000 to 250,000 distinct CDR3 sequences, over 12% of them appearing once. V lost 5 bases to trimming and J lost 6 bases, with 16 bases between them. CDR1 and CDR2 from the germline V gene are SGHAT and FQNNGV. CDR3 length: 15 amino acids. Comment on this clonotype: Its matching antigen is unknown.

Sequenced input: memory (CD45RO+) T cells sorted from blood. The origin of this receptor is a woman aged 18-29 years in good health. The rearrangement joins TRBV11-2 to TRBJ2-2; D may be TRBD1 (5 bases). CDR3 residues: CASSLQESGSGELFF. In nucleotides, the CDR3 is TGTGCCAGCAGCCTACAGGAATCTGGTTCCGGGGAGCTGTTTTTT.